This T cell receptor (beta chain) derives from a study of OX40 agonist ivuxolimab in advanced cancers. The protocol was immunoSEQ multiplex PCR, while the TCRdb copy is restricted to in-frame clones and leaves out a portion. The table records under 80,000 clones, approximately 88% of them present only once. Blood draws occurred at baseline, cycle 4 day 1, and cycle 7 day 1. The receptor comes from an adult with an advanced solid tumor such as melanoma, head and neck, liver or kidney cancer. The sample in question was CD4+ or CD8+ T cells sorted from blood, obtained in a trial of the OX40 agonist ivuxolimab.

The CDR3 bases are TGTGCCAGCAGCTTAGCGGGAGGACTACAGTACTTC. Its translation: CASSLAGGLQYF. The V gene is TRBV11-3, the J gene TRBJ2-7; 7 bases fit TRBD2. The V segment lost 1 base and the J segment 10 bases; nucleotides outside the gene matches: 4. Germline CDR1 and CDR2: SGHNT and YENEEA. The CDR3 spans 12 residues.